The sequence of this T cell receptor (beta chain) was determined in a study of T cells in Graves' hyperthyroidism and ophthalmopathy (dated by TCRdb to the late 2010s). Study-level background: Peripheral blood samples were taken at the time of initial diagnosis, prior to any treatment. Prospective prediction of ophthalmopathy was tested in an independent validation cohort consisting of some 19 hyperthyroidism patients and some 16 patients who later progressed to ophthalmopathy. Once sampling was done, hyperthyroidism patients were given methimazole at a starting dose of 30 mg daily, whereas ophthalmopathy patients were given high-dose intravenous methylprednisolone. The study also compared thyroid tissue and blood T-cell repertoires from about six Graves' hyperthyroidism patients. According to the paper, TCR Vbeta CDR3 sequencing was carried out on 135 peripheral blood samples, which came from some 41 ophthalmopathy, fewer than 80 hyperthyroidism and approximately 17 progressor patients. The 90 or so discovery patients were randomly split 7:3 into training and test sets. To identify distinguishing TCR V-J signatures, a discovery cohort of 95 to 100 patients was used, comprising approximately 40 with Graves' ophthalmopathy and some 57 with stable Graves' hyperthyroidism.

This clonotype was detected a few times. Which antigen it targets is not known. There are no base qualities to consult, and no much larger clone falls within one base. Graves' hyperthyroidism was defined as stable when no progression to ophthalmopathy occurred over 18 months of follow-up. Hyperthyroidism patients were newly diagnosed, with disease duration under 2 months, and aged 18 to 65 years. The study excluded patients with uncontrolled infections, other autoimmune diseases, pregnancy or lactation. Diagnoses relied on clinical symptoms, serum thyroxine and TRAb, thyroid ultrasound and orbital computed tomography. PBMCs were isolated from 10 ml of fresh peripheral blood by Ficoll-Paque density gradient centrifugation. Trizol reagent was used to extract total RNA, and RNA quality was then checked on an Agilent 2100 Bioanalyzer. The CDR3 goes from the cysteine to the phenylalanine over 14 residues. The entry retains the CDR3 DNA only, 42 bases that are in frame from base 1. The germline V gene specifies SQVTM as CDR1 and ANQGSEA as CDR2. After removal of 5 bases from V and 0 bases from J, the junction retains 6 bases not matched to a gene.

Points the paper makes about the study in general: Most expanded thyroid clonotypes (frequency above 0.001) were also found in blood, which suggests that blood repertoires may mirror thyroid immune responses. In validation, the model predicted progression to ophthalmopathy with approximately 69% sensitivity and roughly 75% specificity, a median of about six months before onset. Sample size was not statistically predetermined, and investigators were not blinded to group allocation. Ophthalmopathy was separated from stable hyperthyroidism by a 13 V-J signature model, with over 85% sensitivity and 81% to 83% specificity obtained in cross-validation and 80%/75% obtained in testing.

The TCR beta CDR3 regions were amplified from the RNA transcripts. The first round of RT-PCR for the TCR CDR3 was performed with the HTBI primer set and the Qiagen OneStep RT-PCR kit. Libraries were constructed in a second round of multiplex PCR, after which size selection and purification were performed. The libraries were sequenced on an Illumina HiSeq2000 using paired-end 100 bp reads. Processing in the source paper ran as follows. Raw data were processed with SOAPnuke, discarding reads with adapters, uncalled bases, mean Phred below 15, or no exact constant-primer or identifier match. COPE v1.2.5 was used to merge high-quality paired reads, and clonotypes were defined as unique nucleotide sequences. Clonotypes were aligned to IMGT TRBV, TRBD and TRBJ reference segments using MiTCR v1.1. Only V-J combinations with frequency above 0.0001, covering about 99% of repertoires, were analysed. A TCS score was defined as the ratio between F50 (clonal expansion) and ExV (chaos), using BLOSUM62-based TCRdist between CDR3 peptides within each V-J. Welch's t-statistics and random forest reduced just over 500 V-J features to some 14, which were used in a naive Bayes classifier (R e1071). The raw public data were reprocessed by TCRdb itself: fastp quality trimming at Q25, MiXCR clonotype calling, in-frame beta chains only. Duplicate CDR3 protein sequences are folded into a single record with the most common DNA and genes. The V and J calls were not made by the authors but by TCRdb's processing. The sample profile shows hundreds of thousands of distinct CDR3 sequences; around 13% of them were found once. The leading ten clones occupy 10% of the sample.

Sequences were obtained from blood. The clonotype comes from a woman aged 18-35 years with Graves' hyperthyroidism. The V gene is TRBV29-1 and the J gene is TRBJ1-1; a stretch of 7 junction bases matches TRBD1. The CDR3 has the sequence CSVRTGYVNTEAFF. The DNA sequence is given as TGCAGCGTTAGGACAGGATATGTGAACACTGAAGCTTTCTTT.